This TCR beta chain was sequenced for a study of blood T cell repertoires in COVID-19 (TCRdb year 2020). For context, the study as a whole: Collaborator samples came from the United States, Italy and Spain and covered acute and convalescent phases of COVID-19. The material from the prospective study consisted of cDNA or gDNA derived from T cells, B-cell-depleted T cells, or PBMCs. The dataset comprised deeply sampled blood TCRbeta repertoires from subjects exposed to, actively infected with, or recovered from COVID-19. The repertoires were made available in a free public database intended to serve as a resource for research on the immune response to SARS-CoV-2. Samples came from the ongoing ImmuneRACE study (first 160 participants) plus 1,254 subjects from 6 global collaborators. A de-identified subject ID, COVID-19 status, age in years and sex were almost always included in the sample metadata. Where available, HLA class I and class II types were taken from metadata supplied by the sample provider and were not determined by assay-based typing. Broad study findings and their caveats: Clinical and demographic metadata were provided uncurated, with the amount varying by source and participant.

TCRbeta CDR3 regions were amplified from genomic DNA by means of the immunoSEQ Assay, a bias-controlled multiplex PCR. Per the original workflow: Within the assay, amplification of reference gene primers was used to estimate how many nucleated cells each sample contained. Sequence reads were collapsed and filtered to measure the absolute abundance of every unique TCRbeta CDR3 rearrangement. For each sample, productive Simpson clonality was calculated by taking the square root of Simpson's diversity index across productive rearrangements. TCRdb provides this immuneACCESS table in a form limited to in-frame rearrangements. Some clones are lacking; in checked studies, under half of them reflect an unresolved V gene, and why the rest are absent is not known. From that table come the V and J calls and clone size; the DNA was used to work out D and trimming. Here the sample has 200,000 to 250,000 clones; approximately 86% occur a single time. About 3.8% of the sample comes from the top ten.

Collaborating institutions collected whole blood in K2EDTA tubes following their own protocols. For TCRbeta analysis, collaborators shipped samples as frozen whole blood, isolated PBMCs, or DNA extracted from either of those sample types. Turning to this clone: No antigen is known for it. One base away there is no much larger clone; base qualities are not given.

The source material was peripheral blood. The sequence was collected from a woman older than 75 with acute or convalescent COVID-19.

The DNA sequence is given as TGTGCCAGCAGTTTTAACAGCTTCTACAATGAGCAGTTCTTC. It is translated as CASSFNSFYNEQFF. The sequence links TRBV28 to TRBJ2-1, with the D gene too uncertain to name. CDR1 MDHEN and CDR2 SYDVKM were looked up in the germline V gene. The CDR3 starts with the cysteine, ends with the phenylalanine, and has 14 residues. CDR3 DNA only is kept here, 42 bases in frame from base 1. A distance of 9 bases separates the germline ends of V and J, which lose 3 bases and 3 bases respectively.